A selection of T cell receptor beta chains follows, all from one sample in a study of blood T cells in healthy people across ages. TCRdb re-called the 5' RACE reads with MiXCR, one entry per CDR3 protein. The table records some 900,000 distinct CDR3 sequences, around 48% of them present only once. The sequenced sample was blood. These receptors all stem from a man younger than 45 in good health. CDR3s include the opening cysteine and the closing phenylalanine or tryptophan. The D gene is left open where the match is weak. Not every row has a clone size; where given, it reads once, few, many or a size class.

size: few; length: 15; J: TRBJ2-7; V: TRBV27; D: .; DNA: TGTGCCAGCAGTCAAAGGGGCGAGGGATCCTACGAGCAGTACTTC; CDR3: CASSQRGEGSYEQYF
size: many; length: 15; J: TRBJ2-5; V: TRBV5-1; D: TRBD1; DNA: TGCGCCAGCACCAGAGACAGGGCTCTCCAAGAGACCCAGTACTTC; CDR3: CASTRDRALQETQYF
size: .; length: 14; J: TRBJ2-5; V: TRBV12-3/TRBV12-4; D: TRBD1; DNA: TGTGCCAGCAGTTCGGACAGGGGAATAGAGACCCAGTACTTC; CDR3: CASSSDRGIETQYF
size: .; length: 14; J: TRBJ2-7; V: TRBV3-1; D: .; DNA: TGTGCCAGCAGCCAAGAACTCTTACCCCACGAGCAGTACTTC; CDR3: CASSQELLPHEQYF
size: .; length: 14; J: TRBJ2-5; V: TRBV9; D: .; DNA: TGTGCCAGCAGCGTTGAGGGATTGGAAGAGACCCAGTACTTC; CDR3: CASSVEGLEETQYF
size: .; length: 13; J: TRBJ2-1; V: TRBV13; D: .; DNA: TGTGCCAGCAGCTTAGGCCTATGGCAGTGGCAGTTCTTC; CDR3: CASSLGLWQWQFF
size: .; length: 19; J: TRBJ2-6; V: TRBV25-1; D: TRBD1; DNA: TGTGCCAGCAGTGAATCCCCGGGACAGGGGGTGACTGGGACCAACGTCCTGACTTTC; CDR3: CASSESPGQGVTGTNVLTF
size: many; length: 13; J: TRBJ2-3; V: TRBV5-1; D: .; DNA: TGCGCCAGCAGCTTGGGAAGTACCGATACGCAGTATTTT; CDR3: CASSLGSTDTQYF
size: .; length: 15; J: TRBJ1-2; V: TRBV7-3; D: .; DNA: TGTGCCAGCAGCTTAGAAACAGGACCTAACCATGGCTACACCTTC; CDR3: CASSLETGPNHGYTF
size: few; length: 13; J: TRBJ1-2; V: TRBV30; D: .; DNA: TGTGCCTGGAGACGGGAAGCTAACTATGGCTACACCTTC; CDR3: CAWRREANYGYTF
size: .; length: 17; J: TRBJ2-3; V: TRBV9; D: .; DNA: TGTGCCAGCAGCGTAGTACCGGGAATGGAAAGCACAGATACGCAGTATTTT; CDR3: CASSVVPGMESTDTQYF
size: many; length: 16; J: TRBJ2-5; V: TRBV27; D: TRBD2; DNA: TGTGCCAGCAGCCCCTTCGGGAGGGGAAACCAAGAGACCCAGTACTTC; CDR3: CASSPFGRGNQETQYF